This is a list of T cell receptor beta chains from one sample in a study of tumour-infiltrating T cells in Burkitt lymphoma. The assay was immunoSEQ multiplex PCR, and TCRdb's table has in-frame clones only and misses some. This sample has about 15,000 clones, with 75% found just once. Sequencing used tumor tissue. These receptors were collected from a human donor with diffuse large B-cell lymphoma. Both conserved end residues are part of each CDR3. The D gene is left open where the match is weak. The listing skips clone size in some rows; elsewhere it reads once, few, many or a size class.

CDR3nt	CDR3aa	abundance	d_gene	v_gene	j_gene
TGTGCCAGCAGCTTGGACCGTAGGCTGAGCACTGAAGCTTTCTTT	CASSLDRRLSTEAFF	-	-	TRBV5-5	TRBJ1-1
TGTGCCAGCAGAAGGACAGGGGCAGGGCCCCAGCATTTT	CASRRTGAGPQHF	once	TRBD1	TRBV6-5	TRBJ1-5
TGTGCCAGCAGCAGATTTGGGACAGGGGTAAGTGCGGCTTTCTTT	CASSRFGTGVSAAFF	-	TRBD1	TRBV6-5	TRBJ1-1
TGTGCCAGCAGCTATCCGACCCTGCCTCTCTACTTC	CASSYPTLPLYF	-	-	TRBV11-1	TRBJ2-5
TGTGCCAGCAGCCAAGTCGGGACTAGCGGGACAAATGAGCAGTTCTTC	CASSQVGTSGTNEQFF	-	TRBD2	TRBV4-2	TRBJ2-1
TGTGCCAGCAGCGCAAGGGGTCGTCTCGGGGGCTACACCTTC	CASSARGRLGGYTF	-	-	TRBV9	TRBJ1-2
TGTGCCAGCAGCTTAACTGAGGGTACGGGAGGCTACACCTTC	CASSLTEGTGGYTF	-	-	TRBV7-3	TRBJ1-2
TGTGCCAGCAGCCAAGATAAAGTAGCGGGAGTTGGCAATGAGCAGTTCTTC	CASSQDKVAGVGNEQFF	-	TRBD2	TRBV4-2	TRBJ2-1
TGCGCCAGCAATAAGCAAGGACTAGCGGGAGTTACGACAGATACGCAGTATTTT	CASNKQGLAGVTTDTQYF	-	TRBD2	TRBV5-1	TRBJ2-3
TGTGCCAGCAGCTTAGTTGGACAGGGGTTGTCTGAAGCTTTCTTT	CASSLVGQGLSEAFF	-	TRBD1	TRBV7-2	TRBJ1-1
TGCGCCAGCAGCACGGGACTTAATGGCCTCTCTGGAAACACCATATATTTT	CASSTGLNGLSGNTIYF	-	-	TRBV5-1	TRBJ1-3
TGCAGCGTTGCGTTGGGGGACAGGGTACCTAATCAGCCCCAGCATTTT	CSVALGDRVPNQPQHF	-	TRBD1	TRBV29-1	TRBJ1-5
TGTGCCAGCAGCCGGGCACCCGGACTAGCGGAACTCTACGAGCAGTACTTC	CASSRAPGLAELYEQYF	medium-sized	TRBD2	TRBV5-4	TRBJ2-7
TGTGCCAGCAGAATCCCGGCAGGTGCCAATAGCAATCAGCCCCAGCATTTT	CASRIPAGANSNQPQHF	-	-	TRBV28	TRBJ1-5
TGCGCCAGCAGCCCTATCCACCGGACAGGGGATCCCGAGCAGTACTTC	CASSPIHRTGDPEQYF	-	TRBD1	TRBV4-1	TRBJ2-7
TGTGCCAGCAGTTACGGTGGGGACTATGGCTACACCTTC	CASSYGGDYGYTF	few	-	TRBV6-5	TRBJ1-2
TGTGCCAGCAGCGTAAATCTAGGGACAGGGGACACCGGGGAGCTGTTTTTT	CASSVNLGTGDTGELFF	-	TRBD1	TRBV9	TRBJ2-2
TGTGCCAGCAGCTTACAACCAGGGGCGGTAGCTAACTATGGCTACACCTTC	CASSLQPGAVANYGYTF	-	-	TRBV11-3	TRBJ1-2
TGTGCCAGCAGCTCAACATCAGCTTTCTTT	CASSSTSAFF	-	-	TRBV5-4	TRBJ1-1
TGTGCCACCAGCGGGATGAACACTGAAGCTTTCTTT	CATSGMNTEAFF	-	-	TRBV15	TRBJ1-1
TGTGCCAGCAGCCAAGTCAGAGGGCCCCAAGAGACCCAGTACTTC	CASSQVRGPQETQYF	few	-	TRBV14	TRBJ2-5
TGTGCCAGCAGCTCTACAGGGGTTCATCAGCCCCAGCATTTT	CASSSTGVHQPQHF	-	TRBD1	TRBV7-8	TRBJ1-5
TGTGCCAGCAGCGACCATAACAGGGGGCGGAGTGGCTACACCTTC	CASSDHNRGRSGYTF	-	TRBD1	TRBV9	TRBJ1-2
TGTGCCAGCAGTAGAGGGACAGGGAGAAACACAGATACGCAGTATTTT	CASSRGTGRNTDTQYF	once	TRBD1	TRBV27	TRBJ2-3
TGTGCCAGCAGCAAAGGGGAAATGAACACTGAAGCTTTCTTT	CASSKGEMNTEAFF	-	-	TRBV2	TRBJ1-1
TGTGCCAGCACCAATCTGGGGGGTTATGACTCCGGGGAGCTGTTTTTT	CASTNLGGYDSGELFF	-	-	TRBV9	TRBJ2-2
TGTGCCACCAGCAGTGGACAGGGAGGGTTCGGCTATGGCTACACCTTC	CATSSGQGGFGYGYTF	once	TRBD1	TRBV15	TRBJ1-2
TGTGCCAGCTCGGAGAACACTGAAGCTTTCTTT	CASSENTEAFF	-	-	TRBV18	TRBJ1-1
TGTGCCAGCAGCTTTTCCCCGGGGACGGGGAGCAATCAGCCCCAGCATTTT	CASSFSPGTGSNQPQHF	-	-	TRBV27	TRBJ1-5
TGTGCCAGCAGCGGGCCGGGACAGGGGGTAACAGATACGCAGTATTTT	CASSGPGQGVTDTQYF	-	TRBD1	TRBV5-4	TRBJ2-3
TGTGCCTGGAGTTCAACAGGGACCACTGAAGCTTTCTTT	CAWSSTGTTEAFF	few	-	TRBV30	TRBJ1-1
TGTGCCAGCAGTACTACGGGACTAGCGGGAGTTGAGCAGTTCTTC	CASSTTGLAGVEQFF	-	TRBD2	TRBV27	TRBJ2-1
TGCGCCAGCAGCTTGGGGAGCCATCGCCCCTACAATGAGCAGTTCTTC	CASSLGSHRPYNEQFF	once	-	TRBV5-1	TRBJ2-1
TGTGCCGGGCGTCGGGGGAGAACCAACCAAGAGACCCAGTACTTC	CAGRRGRTNQETQYF	once	-	TRBV6-6	TRBJ2-5
TGTGCCAGCAGCGTACACCCGTCACAGGGACAGGGTGGCACTGAAGCTTTCTTT	CASSVHPSQGQGGTEAFF	-	TRBD1	TRBV9	TRBJ1-1
TGTGCCAGCAGCCGACAGGGCGTAGATCAGCCCCAGCATTTT	CASSRQGVDQPQHF	-	TRBD1	TRBV11-3	TRBJ1-5
TGCGCCAGCAGCTTGGGAGGCCGCCAAGTAAACTATGGCTACACCTTC	CASSLGGRQVNYGYTF	-	-	TRBV5-1	TRBJ1-2
TGCAGCGCTGTACCCGGGACAGCGTATGGCTACACCTTC	CSAVPGTAYGYTF	-	TRBD1	TRBV29-1	TRBJ1-2
TGTGCCAGCAGTTTCAGGCATAACTATGGCTACACCTTC	CASSFRHNYGYTF	-	-	TRBV28	TRBJ1-2
TGTGCTAGCACCATCCGCGGCGGGGGCACCGGGGAGCTGTTTTTT	CASTIRGGGTGELFF	-	TRBD2	TRBV7-7	TRBJ2-2
TGTGCCAGCAGTTTATGGACCAACTCCTACAATGAGCAGTTCTTC	CASSLWTNSYNEQFF	-	-	TRBV27	TRBJ2-1
TGTGCCAGCAGTTTAACTGTGACTACAGATACGCAGTATTTT	CASSLTVTTDTQYF	-	-	TRBV27	TRBJ2-3
TGTGCCAGCAGCGTATATGAGGAAAAAGAAGCTTTCTTT	CASSVYEEKEAFF	few	-	TRBV9	TRBJ1-1
TGTGCCACCCAGAAACCGGGGGGCTCTGGGGAGCCCCAGCATTTT	CATQKPGGSGEPQHF	few	-	TRBV10-3	TRBJ1-5
TGTGCCAGCAGCTTATATGGGAGCTCCTACGAGCAGTACTTC	CASSLYGSSYEQYF	medium-sized	-	TRBV7-2	TRBJ2-7
TGTGCCAGCAGCTTGGAGGCAGGCTACACCTTC	CASSLEAGYTF	-	-	TRBV5-4	TRBJ1-2